These 10 T cell receptor beta chains came from one sample sequenced in a study of breast tumors, draining lymph nodes, adjacent tissues (dated by TCRdb to the mid-2010s). The method behind the library was multiplex PCR. Sequencing instrument: Illumina HiSeq 2000. TCRdb reanalyzed the raw reads on its own, using fastp at Q25 for trimming and MiXCR for clone calling, and kept in-frame beta chains. Every entry covers one CDR3 protein and lists the most common genes and DNA from its rows. For this sample the table gives about 140,000 distinct CDR3 sequences, of which 32% were detected only once. About 2.3% of the sample comes from the top ten. Lymph node samples came from the axillary draining lymph nodes of breast cancer patients. The specimen sequenced was axillary lymph node tissue. All receptors derive from a female donor with breast cancer. Some clones in this sample may be carry-over from other donors' samples.

Many counts were recorded for this clonotype. The V and J genes are TRBV5-6 and TRBJ2-7; D may be TRBD1 (5 bases). CDR3 length: 15 amino acids. Looked up from germline, CDR1 is SGHDT and CDR2 is YYEEEE. Trimming stripped 4 bases from V and 0 bases from J, with 14 bases between. CDR3 residues: CASSPLSGISYEQYF. The CDR3 DNA reads TGTGCCAGCAGCCCGCTTTCAGGGATCTCCTACGAGCAGTACTTC.

The rearrangement links TRBV7-8 to TRBJ2-7; D perhaps matches TRBD1 (6 bases). This CDR3 region has 15 residues. The germline V gene has CDR1 SGHVS and CDR2 FQNEAQ. V was trimmed by 4 bases and J by 3 bases, leaving 16 bases between them. The CDR3 DNA reads TGTGCCAGCAGCTCAACTATTACAGGGTTCTACGAGCAGTACTTC. The encoded protein is CASSSTITGFYEQYF.

This clonotype was counted at least ten times. This chain connects TRBV7-2 to TRBJ2-5, with TRBD2 as a possible D gene (6 bases). Trimming left V 2 bases short and J 2 bases short, with 18 bases between. Per the germline V gene, CDR1 is SGHTA and CDR2 is FQGNSA. The length of the CDR3 is 17 residues. The CDR3 nucleotides are TGTGCCAGCAGCTTAAGTAAGGGAGGCGGGGAACAAGAGACCCAGTACTTC. This gives the protein CASSLSKGGGEQETQYF.

This clonotype was picked up many times. The J gene is TRBJ2-7, the V gene TRBV6-1; D is unclear. This CDR3 spans 11 amino acids. Trimming shortened V by 0 bases and J by 6 bases, and 3 bases separated the two germline ends. Per germline, CDR1 MNHNS and CDR2 SASEGT. Here the CDR3 DNA reads TGTGCCAGCAGTGAAGCGCGCGAGCAGTACTTC. Protein: CASSEAREQYF.

The sample holds many counts of this clonotype. CDR3 region: CASSQERGTNSPLHF. The CDR3 region has the DNA TGCGCCAGCAGCCAAGAGCGGGGAACAAATTCACCCCTCCACTTT. The V call is TRBV4-3, the J call TRBJ1-6; no firm D call. The V gene lost 0 bases and the J gene lost 7 bases, with 10 bases spanning the gap. CDR3 size: 15 residues. Germline CDR1 LGHNA, CDR2 YSLEER.

Comments on this clonotype: A clone one base away is much larger, so this may be a read error. V usage is TRBV27 and J usage is TRBJ1-2; D is uncertain. The CDR3 totals 15 residues. Per the germline V gene, CDR1 is MNHEY and CDR2 is SMNVEV (reference sequence). With 2 bases removed from V and 7 bases from J, the gap between germline ends came to 17 bases. This CDR3 reads CASSLNLTPISGYTF. The CDR3 DNA is TGTGCCAGCAGTTTAAATTTGACACCGATATCTGGCTACACCTTC.

This clonotype showed up many times. The chain is built from TRBV5-1 and TRBJ1-4, with 7 bases that match TRBD1. V lost 0 bases, J lost 3 bases, and 2 bases stayed unmatched. The CDR3 runs 15 residues. Germline values: CDR1 SGHRS, CDR2 YFSETQ. CDR3 sequence reads: CASSLDGTANEKLFF. The CDR3 DNA reads as TGCGCCAGCAGCTTGGACGGGACAGCTAATGAAAAACTGTTTTTT.

This clonotype has a count of ten or more. The chain links TRBV4-2 to TRBJ2-5; 7 bases are shared with TRBD1. The CDR3 is 18 amino acids. The V segment lost 1 base and the J segment 5 bases; nucleotides outside the gene matches: 16. CDR1 is LGHNA, CDR2 YNFKEQ, per germline. CDR3 amino acids: CASSQVYGRQGVGETQYF. The CDR3 DNA reads as TGTGCCAGCAGCCAAGTTTATGGCCGGCAGGGGGTGGGGGAGACCCAGTACTTC.

This clonotype appeared many times. The chain joins TRBV30 to TRBJ1-2, with D perhaps matching TRBD1 (5 bases). V was cut by 3 bases and J by 0 bases, with 20 bases left in between. Germline V gives CDR1 GTSNPN, CDR2 SVGIG (reference sequence). This CDR3 comprises 17 residues. The CDR3 sequence: CAWRSGTGPSPNYGYTF. DNA of the CDR3: TGTGCCTGGAGGTCCGGTACGGGGCCAAGCCCTAACTATGGCTACACCTTC.

This clonotype has more than one count but fewer than ten. This may be a read error, as it is one base from a much larger clone. The rearrangement joins TRBV7-9 to TRBJ1-3; D may be TRBD1 (6 bases). This CDR3 has 15 amino acids. CDR1 and CDR2 from the germline V gene are SEHNR and FQNEAQ (reference sequence). CDR3 DNA: TGTGCCAGCAGCCGTGGGGAGGGACATGGAAACACCGTATATTTT. As protein: CASSRGEGHGNTVYF.